These 9 T cell receptor beta chains came from one sample sequenced in a study of blood T cell repertoires in COVID-19. The protocol was immunoSEQ multiplex PCR, while the TCRdb copy is restricted to in-frame clones and leaves out a portion. Seen here are 220,000 or so clones, roughly 75% observed once, and the top ten hold about 5.5%. Sequencing was done on a sample of peripheral blood. All receptors derive from a woman aged 70-85 years with acute or convalescent COVID-19.

The V gene is TRBV5-8, the J gene TRBJ1-2; TRBD1 is a possible D gene (5 bases). Trimming took 0 bases from V and 10 from J, leaving 16 bases between them. Germline CDR1 and CDR2: SGHTS and YDEGEE. CDR3 length equals 14 residues. CDR3 in DNA: TGTGCCAGCAGCTTGGGAATTGGGGGAGGCGACTACACCTTC. It translates to CASSLGIGGGDYTF.

The CDR3: CSAQTGGSLNSPLHF. CDR3 bases: TGCAGCGCCCAGACAGGGGGCTCCCTTAATTCACCCCTCCACTTT. The chain is built from TRBV29-1 and TRBJ1-6; the match to TRBD1 covers 10 bases. CDR3 length equals 15 residues. V dropped 7 bases and J dropped 6; count of bases not matched to a gene: 9. Germline CDR1 is SQVTM and CDR2 is ANQGSEA.

This clone has just one count. This rearrangement joins TRBV27 to TRBJ2-3, with 13 bases lining up with TRBD2. The CDR3 spans 16 residues. Germline V gene sequence: CDR1 MNHEY, CDR2 SMNVEV (reference sequence). V lost 6 bases, J lost 4 bases, and 7 bases stayed unmatched. The CDR3 here is CASSPLLAGGPDTQYF. CDR3 nucleotide sequence: TGTGCCAGCAGCCCCTTACTAGCGGGAGGGCCAGATACGCAGTATTTT.

V usage is TRBV11-2 and J usage is TRBJ2-1; no clear D. Per germline, CDR1 SGHAT and CDR2 FQNNGV. The CDR3 sequence is 11 residues long. The V end lost 2 bases, the J end lost 9 bases, and 5 bases lay between the germline ends. The CDR3 DNA sequence: TGTGCCAGCAGCTTAAGCACTGAGCAGTTCTTC. It yields the protein CASSLSTEQFF. Full variable domain (rest looked up from reference TRBV11-2 and TRBJ2-1): EAGVAQSPRYKIIEKRQSVAFWCNPISGHATLYWYQQILGQGPKLLIQFQNNGVVDDSQLPKDRFSAERLKGVDSTLKIQPAKLEDSAVYLCASSLSTEQFFGPGTRLTVL.

The rearrangement joins TRBV5-1 to TRBJ2-3; TRBD1 matches 12 bases. The CDR3 runs 18 residues. From germline, CDR1 is SGHRS and CDR2 YFSETQ. Trimming cost V 3 bases and J 0 bases; bases outside gene matches: 8. The CDR3 loop is CASSSGGQGARSTDTQYF. Here the CDR3 DNA reads TGCGCCAGCAGCTCGGGGGGACAGGGGGCGCGAAGCACAGATACGCAGTATTTT.

The chain is built from TRBV18 and TRBJ2-5, with 13 bases fitting TRBD2. The CDR3 is made up of 15 amino acids. The germline gives CDR1 KGHSH, CDR2 LQKENI. After removal of 4 bases from V and 4 bases from J, the junction contained 3 bases not matched to a gene. Here the CDR3 reads CASSRGLAGVETQYF. In nucleotides, the CDR3 is TGTGCCAGCTCACGCGGACTAGCGGGGGTAGAGACCCAGTACTTC.

This clone appeared a few times. The chain links TRBV5-4 to TRBJ2-7, with 9 bases matching TRBD2. The CDR3 is 15 residues long. V gave up 4 bases and J gave up 2 bases; unmatched junction bases: 7. Germline V CDR1 and CDR2: SGHNT, YYREEE (reference sequence). CDR3 DNA sequence: TGTGCCAGCAGCCCTTCTAGCGGGGCACCCTACGAGCAGTACTTC. It specifies CASSPSSGAPYEQYF.

The chain combines TRBV5-6 with TRBJ2-7; 11 bases are shared with TRBD2. Germline CDR1 SGHDT, CDR2 YYEEEE. Trimming took 2 bases from V and 7 from J; bases not matched to a gene: 5. The CDR3 sequence is 14 residues long. CDR3 sequence (DNA): TGTGCCAGCAGCTTACTAGCGGGAGATTGGGAGCAGTACTTC. This translates into CASSLLAGDWEQYF. Variable domain in full (rest from reference TRBV5-6 and TRBJ2-7): DAGVTQSPTHLIKTRGQQVTLRCSPKSGHDTVSWYQQALGQGPQFIFQYYEEEERQRGNFPDRFSGHQFPNYSSELNVNALLLGDSALYLCASSLLAGDWEQYFGPGTRLTVT.

This chain connects TRBV9 to TRBJ2-5; D gene uncertain. This CDR3 comprises 12 residues. Germline V gene sequence: CDR1 SGDLS, CDR2 YYNGEE. V was pared by 1 base and J by 5 bases, with 6 bases between. Here the CDR3 reads CASSVRDETQYF. DNA for the CDR3: TGTGCCAGCAGCGTAAGAGATGAGACCCAGTACTTC.